A single sample is the source of the 26 T cell receptor beta chains below, sequenced in a study of blood T cell repertoires in COVID-19. Clones were read by immunoSEQ multiplex PCR, and TCRdb kept only the in-frame ones, dropping some. Of about 190,000 clones listed, 86% are singletons. Sequencing was carried out using PBMCs or T cells enriched from blood (not recorded which). The receptors were sampled from a young woman who had recovered from COVID-19.

The chain employs TRBV7-3 and TRBJ2-2; D might be TRBD2 (6 bases). The germline V gene encodes CDR1 SGHTA and CDR2 FQGTGA. This CDR3 spans 15 amino acids. Trimming removed 5 bases from V and 1 base from J, with 11 bases in between. The CDR3 region has the DNA TGTGCCAGCAGCCCCGGGACTTTGAACACCGGGGAGCTGTTTTTT. Translating it yields CASSPGTLNTGELFF.

The chain is built from TRBV9 and TRBJ2-1; a weak D match, TRBD2 (6 bases). Germline V gene sequence: CDR1 SGDLS, CDR2 YYNGEE. Trimming removed 4 bases from V and 6 bases from J, with 23 bases in between. This CDR3 contains 17 residues. The CDR3 DNA reads TGTGCCAGCAGCCCAGTTTGGGCCGGGAGAACAGGCAATGAGCAGTTCTTC. It encodes CASSPVWAGRTGNEQFF.

The gene calls are TRBV3-1 (or the pseudogene TRBV3-2) and TRBJ1-3, with D hard to call. CDR3 size: 16 residues. CDR1 LGHDT and CDR2 YNNKEL come from the germline V gene (reference sequence). V lost 0 bases to trimming and J lost 6 bases, with 15 bases between them. This CDR3 is CASSQDRVLTLNTIYF. The CDR3 bases are TGTGCCAGCAGCCAAGATCGCGTCCTCACCCTAAACACCATATATTTT.

The DNA of the CDR3 is TGTGCCAGCAGCAACTTCCGGGACACCGATGAAAAACTGTTTTTT. Amino acids: CASSNFRDTDEKLFF. The chain joins TRBV28 to TRBJ1-4; D is possibly TRBD1 (6 bases). Germline CDR1 reads MDHEN; CDR2 reads SYDVKM. The CDR3 length is 15 residues. The V end lost 6 bases, the J end lost 6 bases, and 17 bases lay between the germline ends.

The V and J genes are TRBV7-9 and TRBJ2-7; tentative D call: TRBD1 (5 bases). V was shortened by 1 base and J by 5 bases, with 18 bases between the two germline ends. In germline, CDR1 is SEHNR, CDR2 FQNEAQ (reference sequence). The CDR3 totals 16 residues. CDR3 DNA: TGTGCCAGCAGCTTAGGTTCTCCCCAGGGCAGGGACGAGCAGTACTTC. Protein product: CASSLGSPQGRDEQYF.

V gene TRBV5-6 combines with J gene TRBJ1-6; 7 positions match TRBD1. The length of the CDR3 is 17 residues. CDR1 and CDR2 (germline): SGHDT, YYEEEE. V was pared by 1 base and J by 10 bases, with 14 bases of the junction left unmatched. In nucleotides, the CDR3 is TGTGCCAGCAGCTTGCGCCCTTTGAGACAGGGAGGATCACCCCTCCACTTT. Amino acid sequence: CASSLRPLRQGGSPLHF.

The V call is TRBV10-1, the J call TRBJ1-5, with 7 nucleotides matching TRBD1. V dropped 6 bases and J dropped 1; count of bases not matched to a gene: 3. There are 14 residues in the CDR3. From germline, CDR1 is WNHNN and CDR2 SYGVQD (reference sequence). This chain's CDR3 is CASRQGPSNQPQHF. CDR3 sequence (DNA): TGCGCCAGCAGACAGGGGCCCAGCAATCAGCCCCAGCATTTT.

The chain links TRBV13 to TRBJ1-1; the D is unclear. CDR3 length equals 13 residues. Germline lookup yields CDR1 PRHDT and CDR2 FYEKMQ (reference sequence). V dropped 2 bases and J dropped 8 bases, with 12 bases sitting between them. The CDR3 DNA reads TGTGCCAGCAGCTTATATGGCAGAATGGAAGCTTTCTTT. Its protein is CASSLYGRMEAFF.

The rearrangement uses TRBV19 and TRBJ2-7; 7 positions match TRBD1. The CDR3 is 13 amino acids. Losses at the gene ends were 5 bases for V and 3 bases for J; bases not matched to a gene: 4. CDR1 LNHDA and CDR2 SQIVND come from the germline V gene (reference sequence). CDR3: CASSVRDSYEQYF. The CDR3 region has the DNA TGTGCCAGTAGTGTCCGGGACAGCTACGAGCAGTACTTC.

This clone was detected only a few times. The genes are TRBV7-9 and TRBJ2-7, with a possible D match to TRBD1 (6 bases). This CDR3 spans 15 amino acids. V was pared by 2 bases and J by 2 bases, with 13 bases between. Germline CDR1 is SEHNR and CDR2 is FQNEAQ (reference sequence). CDR3 amino acids: CASSLWAGDAYEQYF. CDR3 DNA sequence: TGTGCCAGCAGCTTATGGGCAGGGGACGCCTACGAGCAGTACTTC.

This chain uses TRBV3-1 (or the pseudogene TRBV3-2) with TRBJ2-3; possible D gene TRBD2, 6 bases. This CDR3 spans 16 amino acids. V lost 4 bases and J lost 3, with 17 bases in between. The germline V gene has CDR1 LGHDT and CDR2 YNNKEL (reference sequence). In DNA form, the CDR3 reads TGTGCCAGCAGCCCTTTCAGCGGGTCACAGACAGATACGCAGTATTTT. This codes for CASSPFSGSQTDTQYF.

V usage is TRBV29-1 and J usage is TRBJ2-5; maybe TRBD2 (5 bases). Trimming cost V 5 bases and J 5 bases, with 15 bases left between them. Germline CDR1 SQVTM, CDR2 ANQGSEA. CDR3 length equals 13 residues. The CDR3: CSVFWTRGETQYF. As DNA, the CDR3 is TGCAGCGTTTTTTGGACGAGAGGGGAGACCCAGTACTTC.

V is TRBV19 and J is TRBJ2-1; 8 bases are a match to TRBD1. The V gene end was trimmed by 1 base and the J gene end by 8 bases; junction bases not matched to a gene: 10. Germline CDR1 LNHDA, CDR2 SQIVND (reference sequence). The CDR3 contains 16 residues. CDR3 loop: CASSIGQGNAAYEQFF. CDR3 DNA sequence: TGTGCCAGTAGTATAGGACAGGGGAATGCCGCCTATGAGCAGTTCTTC.

This clone was recorded once. The chain joins TRBV4-1 to TRBJ2-7, with 10 bases fitting TRBD2. After removal of 4 bases from V and 3 bases from J, the junction contained 6 bases not matched to a gene. This CDR3 spans 15 amino acids. Germline lookup yields CDR1 MGHRA and CDR2 YSYEKL. The CDR3, as DNA: TGCGCCAGCAGCCTCCGGACTAGCGGCAACTACGAGCAGTACTTC. Encoded protein: CASSLRTSGNYEQYF.

This clone has a handful of counts. The CDR3 loop reads CASSPGLEAGYTF. As DNA, the CDR3 is TGTGCCAGCTCACCAGGGTTGGAGGCCGGCTACACCTTC. The chain has TRBV18 and TRBJ1-2, with D unresolved. Germline V gene lookup returns CDR1 KGHSH and CDR2 LQKENI. This CDR3 has 13 residues. Between the trimmed V and J ends, which lost 2 bases and 8 bases, there was a span of 12 bases.

The chain employs TRBV27 and TRBJ2-2; D unclear. Trimming took 3 bases from V and 5 from J, leaving 4 bases between them. Germline lookup yields CDR1 MNHEY and CDR2 SMNVEV (reference sequence). This CDR3 has 12 residues. Here the CDR3 DNA reads TGTGCCAGCAGTTTTCAGACCGGGGAGCTGTTTTTT. Protein sequence: CASSFQTGELFF.

This chain uses TRBV27 with TRBJ2-1, with TRBD2 matching over 11 bases. The V segment lost 6 bases and the J segment 0 bases; nucleotides outside the gene matches: 10. The germline CDR1 and CDR2 sequences are MNHEY and SMNVEV (reference sequence). The CDR3 covers 18 residues. The CDR3 loop is CASRPRGLADHSYNEQFF. The DNA of the CDR3 is TGTGCCAGCAGGCCCCGGGGACTAGCGGACCACTCCTACAATGAGCAGTTCTTC.

The chain uses TRBV5-8 and TRBJ2-3; TRBD1 is a possible D gene (6 bases). V dropped 0 bases and J dropped 3 bases, with 8 bases sitting between them. The germline CDR1 and CDR2 sequences are SGHTS and YDEGEE. The CDR3 runs 14 residues. The CDR3 here is CASSLDRATDTQYF. The CDR3 DNA sequence: TGTGCCAGCAGCTTGGACAGGGCTACAGATACGCAGTATTTT.

V is TRBV5-6 and J is TRBJ2-7, with a tentative D call TRBD2 (5 bases). The CDR3 length is 14 residues. V was cut by 0 bases and J by 1 base, with 8 bases left in between. Germline V gives CDR1 SGHDT, CDR2 YYEEEE. CDR3 DNA: TGTGCCAGCAGCTTGGGAGGGCTGTCCTACGAGCAGTACTTC. It specifies CASSLGGLSYEQYF.

The V and J genes are TRBV19 and TRBJ1-2; 7 nucleotides line up with TRBD1. The V gene end was trimmed by 3 bases and the J gene end by 5 bases; junction bases not matched to a gene: 9. The CDR3 runs to 15 residues. Looked up from germline, CDR1 is LNHDA and CDR2 is SQIVND (reference sequence). CDR3 DNA: TGTGCCAGTAGTATTTCCGACAGGGAGTGGTATGGCTACACCTTC. It translates to CASSISDREWYGYTF. Using reference TRBV19 and TRBJ1-2 for the parts outside the CDR3, the full variable domain is DGGITQSPKYLFRKEGQNVTLSCEQNLNHDAMYWYRQDPGQGLRLIYYSQIVNDFQKGDIAEGYSVSREKKESFPLTVTSAQKNPTAFYLCASSISDREWYGYTFGSGTRLTVV.

This clone was observed a few times. The chain uses TRBV9 and TRBJ1-2; 7 bases align to TRBD1. V gave up 0 bases and J gave up 7 bases; unmatched junction bases: 6. Germline lookup yields CDR1 SGDLS and CDR2 YYNGEE. The CDR3 is made up of 14 amino acids. CDR3 nucleotide sequence: TGTGCCAGCAGCGTAGGAGACAGGGATGGTGGCTACACCTTC. Its protein product is CASSVGDRDGGYTF.

The chain is built from TRBV6-6 and TRBJ2-3, with 12 positions matching TRBD2. This CDR3 has 17 residues. CDR1 and CDR2 (germline): MNHNY, SVGAGI (reference sequence). Unmatched junction bases numbered 10, after V lost 5 bases and J lost 4 bases. The CDR3 here is CASSRAPGLAGADTQYF. The DNA for the CDR3 is TGTGCCAGCAGTCGGGCACCGGGACTAGCGGGTGCAGATACGCAGTATTTT.

This chain connects TRBV7-6 to TRBJ2-1; 8 nucleotides match TRBD2. J lost 0 bases, V lost 5 bases, and 12 bases had no gene match. Germline CDR1 reads SGHVS; CDR2 reads FNYEAQ. This CDR3 has 18 residues. The CDR3 DNA follows: TGTGCCAGCAGCACCCCCCCGATAGGGACTAGCTCCTACAATGAGCAGTTCTTC. It is translated as CASSTPPIGTSSYNEQFF.

The chain is built from TRBV12-3 or TRBV12-4 and TRBJ2-2, with D unresolved. The V end lost 1 base, the J end lost 6 bases, and 6 bases lay between the germline ends. The length of the CDR3 is 13 residues. CDR3 DNA sequence: TGTGCCAGCAGTTTAGGTAGTGCCGGGGAGCTGTTTTTT. Residues: CASSLGSAGELFF.

As to this clone: Germline is not matched at one junction end, which may reflect a read error. The chain recombines TRBV7-9 with TRBJ1-4, with TRBD1 identical over 10 bases. Germline-derived CDR1 and CDR2 are SEHNR and FQNEAQ (reference sequence). The CDR3 runs 17 residues. CDR3 sequence: CASSPDNPGTGEFFVVF. CDR3 DNA sequence: TGTGCCAGCAGCCCAGACAACCCCGGGACAGGGGAGTTTTTCGTGGTTTTT.

This rearrangement joins TRBV7-9 to TRBJ2-5, with 7 bases identical to TRBD1. V lost 3 bases and J lost 3; bases outside the gene matches: 10. CDR3 length: 16 residues. Germline CDR1 and CDR2: SEHNR and FQNEAQ (reference sequence). In DNA form, the CDR3 reads TGTGCCAGCAGCTTCCTGGGACAGAAAGGTGAAGAGACCCAGTACTTC. It is translated as CASSFLGQKGEETQYF.